Here is one T cell receptor (beta chain) with its context. As yet, its antigen is unknown. Amplification of TCR beta used genomic DNA extracted from peripheral blood. These data come from a study of T cell repertoires in aging, cancer and after chemotherapy. On the study more broadly: Paired samples before and after chemotherapy came from glioblastoma patients receiving temozolomide-based therapy.

This CDR3 has 15 amino acids. J lost 2 bases, V lost 6 bases, and 5 bases had no gene match. Germline V gene data show CDR1 as MNHEY and CDR2 as SVGAGI. General study findings and limits: Healthy donors lost TCR diversity with age mainly through richness, cancer patients through richness and evenness.

TRB rearrangements spanning V, D and J were amplified using mixed TRB-A/B primers. TCRdb reprocessed the multiplex PCR reads via MiXCR and lists one record per CDR3 protein. This table holds thousands of distinct CDR3 sequences, approximately 18% found once. The sample consisted of blood. The clonotype comes from a human donor with a solid tumor. This chain joins TRBV6-5 and TRBJ1-5; 9 bases agree with TRBD1. The CDR3 sequence is CASRLTGGRNQPQHF. The DNA of the CDR3 is TGTGCCAGCAGATTAACAGGGGGCCGCAATCAGCCCCAGCATTTT.